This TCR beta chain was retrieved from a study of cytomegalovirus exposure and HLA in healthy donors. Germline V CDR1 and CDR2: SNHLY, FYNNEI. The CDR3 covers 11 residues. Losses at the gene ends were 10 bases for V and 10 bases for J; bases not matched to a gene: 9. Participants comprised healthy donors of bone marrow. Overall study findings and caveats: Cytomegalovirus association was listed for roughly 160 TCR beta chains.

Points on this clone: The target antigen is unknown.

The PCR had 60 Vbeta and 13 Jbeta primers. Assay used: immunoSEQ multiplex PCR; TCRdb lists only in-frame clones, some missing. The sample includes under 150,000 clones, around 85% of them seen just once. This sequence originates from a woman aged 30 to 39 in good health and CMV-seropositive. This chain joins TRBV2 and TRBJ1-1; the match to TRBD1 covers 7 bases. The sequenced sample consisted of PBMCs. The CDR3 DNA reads TGTGCCATTCGACAGGGTCGGGGAGCTTTCTTT. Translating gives CAIRQGRGAFF.